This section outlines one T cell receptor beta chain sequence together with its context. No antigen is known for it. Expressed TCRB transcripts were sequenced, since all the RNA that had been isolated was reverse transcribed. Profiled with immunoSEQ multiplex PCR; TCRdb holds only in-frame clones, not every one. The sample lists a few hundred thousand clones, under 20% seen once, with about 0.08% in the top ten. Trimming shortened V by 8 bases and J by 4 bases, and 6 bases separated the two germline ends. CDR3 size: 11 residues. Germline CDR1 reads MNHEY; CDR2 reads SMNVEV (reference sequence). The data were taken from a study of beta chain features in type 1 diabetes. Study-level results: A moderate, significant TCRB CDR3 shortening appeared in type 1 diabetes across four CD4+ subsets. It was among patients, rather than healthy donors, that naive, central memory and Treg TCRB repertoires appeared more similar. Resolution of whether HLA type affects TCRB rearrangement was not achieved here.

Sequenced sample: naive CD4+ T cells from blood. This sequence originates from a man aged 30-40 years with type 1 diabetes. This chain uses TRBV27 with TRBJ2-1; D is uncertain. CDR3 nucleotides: TGTGCCAGCCTAGGGTACAATGAGCAGTTCTTC. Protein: CASLGYNEQFF.